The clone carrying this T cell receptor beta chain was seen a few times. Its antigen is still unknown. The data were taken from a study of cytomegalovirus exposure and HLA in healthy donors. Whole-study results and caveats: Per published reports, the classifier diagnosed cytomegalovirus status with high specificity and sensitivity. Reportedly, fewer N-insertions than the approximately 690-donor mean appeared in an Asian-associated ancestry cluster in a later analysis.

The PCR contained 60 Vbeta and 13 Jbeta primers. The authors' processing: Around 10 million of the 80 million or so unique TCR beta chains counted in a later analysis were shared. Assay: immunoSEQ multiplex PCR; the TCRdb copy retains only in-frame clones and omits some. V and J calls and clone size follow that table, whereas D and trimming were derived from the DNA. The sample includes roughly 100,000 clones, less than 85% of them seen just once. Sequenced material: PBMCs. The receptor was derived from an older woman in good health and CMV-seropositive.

The chain's CDR3 is CATRQGPSTEAFF. The CDR3 coding sequence is TGCGCCACCCGACAGGGACCCTCCACTGAAGCTTTCTTT. This chain uses TRBV10-1 with TRBJ1-1, with 7 bases fitting TRBD1. V lost 10 bases to trimming and J lost 4 bases; unmatched junction nucleotides: 9. The CDR3 has 13 residues. The germline V gene has CDR1 WNHNN and CDR2 SYGVQD (reference sequence).